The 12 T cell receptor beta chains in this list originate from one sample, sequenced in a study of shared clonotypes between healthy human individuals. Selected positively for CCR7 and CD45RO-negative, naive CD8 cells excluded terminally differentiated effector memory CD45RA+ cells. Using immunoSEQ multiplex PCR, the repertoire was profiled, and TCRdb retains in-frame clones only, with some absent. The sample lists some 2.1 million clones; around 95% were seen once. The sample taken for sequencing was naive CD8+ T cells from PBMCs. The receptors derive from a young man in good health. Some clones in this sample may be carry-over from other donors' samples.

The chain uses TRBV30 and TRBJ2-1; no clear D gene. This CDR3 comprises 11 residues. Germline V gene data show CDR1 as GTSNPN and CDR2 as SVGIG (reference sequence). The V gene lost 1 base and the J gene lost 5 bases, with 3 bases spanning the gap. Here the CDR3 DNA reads TGTGCCTGGAGTGAAGACAATGAGCAGTTCTTC. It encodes CAWSEDNEQFF. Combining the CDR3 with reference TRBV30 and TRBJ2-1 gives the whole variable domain SQTIHQWPATLVQPVGSPLSLECTVEGTSNPNLYWYRQAAGRGLQLLFYSVGIGQISSEVPQNLSASRPQDRQFILSSKKLLLSDSGFYLCAWSEDNEQFFGPGTRLTVL.

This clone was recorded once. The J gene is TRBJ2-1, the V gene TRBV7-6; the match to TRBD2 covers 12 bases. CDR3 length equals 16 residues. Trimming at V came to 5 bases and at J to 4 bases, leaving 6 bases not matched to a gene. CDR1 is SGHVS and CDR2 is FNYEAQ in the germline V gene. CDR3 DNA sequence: TGTGCCAGCAGCCAGCCCGGGACTAGCGGGTACAATGAGCAGTTCTTC. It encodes CASSQPGTSGYNEQFF.

The CDR3 spells CASSEDRGNTEAFF. DNA of the CDR3: TGTGCCAGCAGTGAGGACAGGGGGAACACTGAAGCTTTCTTT. V usage is TRBV2 and J usage is TRBJ1-1, with 9 bases identical to TRBD1. The trim removed 3 bases at V and 1 base at J, leaving 0 bases unmatched. The length of the CDR3 is 14 residues. CDR1 is SNHLY and CDR2 is FYNNEI in the germline V gene.

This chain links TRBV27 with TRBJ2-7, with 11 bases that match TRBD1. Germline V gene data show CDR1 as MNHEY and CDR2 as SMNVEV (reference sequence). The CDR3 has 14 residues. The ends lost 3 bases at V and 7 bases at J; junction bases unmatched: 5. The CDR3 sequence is CASSFGTGGGEQYF. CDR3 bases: TGTGCCAGCAGTTTCGGGACAGGGGGTGGGGAGCAGTACTTC.

CDR3 loop: CASSFLAGGPDTQYF. The CDR3 nucleotides read TGTGCCAGCAGCTTTCTAGCGGGAGGGCCAGATACGCAGTATTTT. This rearrangement joins TRBV7-2 to TRBJ2-3, with 12 bases that match TRBD2. The CDR3 length is 15 residues. V lost 3 bases, J lost 4 bases, and 2 bases stayed unmatched. In germline, CDR1 is SGHTA, CDR2 FQGNSA.

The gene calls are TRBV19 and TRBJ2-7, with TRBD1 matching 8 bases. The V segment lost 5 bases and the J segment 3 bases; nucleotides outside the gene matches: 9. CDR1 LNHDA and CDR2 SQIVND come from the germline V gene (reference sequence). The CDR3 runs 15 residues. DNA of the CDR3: TGTGCCAGTAGTCTACCAGGGACAGGACTCTACGAGCAGTACTTC. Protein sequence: CASSLPGTGLYEQYF.

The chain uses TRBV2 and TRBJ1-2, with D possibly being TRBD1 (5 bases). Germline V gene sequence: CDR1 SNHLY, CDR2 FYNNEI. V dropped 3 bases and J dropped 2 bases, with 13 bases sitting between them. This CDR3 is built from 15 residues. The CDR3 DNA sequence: TGTGCCAGCAGTGATTGGGGGATAGAGAACTATGGCTACACCTTC. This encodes CASSDWGIENYGYTF.

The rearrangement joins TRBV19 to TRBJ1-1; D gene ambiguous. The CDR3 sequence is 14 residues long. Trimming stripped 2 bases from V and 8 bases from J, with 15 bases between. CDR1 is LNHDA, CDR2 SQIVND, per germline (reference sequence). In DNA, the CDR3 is TGTGCCAGTAGTATACCCAGGAACGAGGAAGAAGCTTTCTTT. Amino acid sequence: CASSIPRNEEEAFF.

The CDR3 here is CASSGRLQGLGEKLFF. The CDR3 nucleotides are TGTGCCAGCAGCGGGAGATTACAGGGGCTCGGTGAAAAACTGTTTTTT. The chain recombines TRBV6-6 with TRBJ1-4; 7 positions match TRBD1. The V gene's germline CDR1 is MNHNY and CDR2 SVGAGI (reference sequence). V lost 6 bases, J lost 7 bases, and 14 bases stayed unmatched. The CDR3 extends over 16 amino acids.

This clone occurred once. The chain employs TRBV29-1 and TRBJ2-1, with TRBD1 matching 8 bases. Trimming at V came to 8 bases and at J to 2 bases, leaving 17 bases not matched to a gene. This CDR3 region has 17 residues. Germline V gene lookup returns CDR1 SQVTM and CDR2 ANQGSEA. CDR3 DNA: TGCAGCTCGTTGATACCCGGGACAGGTACGACCTACAATGAGCAGTTCTTC. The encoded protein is CSSLIPGTGTTYNEQFF.

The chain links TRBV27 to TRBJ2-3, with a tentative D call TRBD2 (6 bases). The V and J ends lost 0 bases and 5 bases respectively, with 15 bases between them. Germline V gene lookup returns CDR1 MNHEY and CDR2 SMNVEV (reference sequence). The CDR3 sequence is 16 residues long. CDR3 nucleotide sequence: TGTGCCAGCAGTTTATCGAGGGCGGGGCCCGGAGATACGCAGTATTTT. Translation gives CASSLSRAGPGDTQYF.

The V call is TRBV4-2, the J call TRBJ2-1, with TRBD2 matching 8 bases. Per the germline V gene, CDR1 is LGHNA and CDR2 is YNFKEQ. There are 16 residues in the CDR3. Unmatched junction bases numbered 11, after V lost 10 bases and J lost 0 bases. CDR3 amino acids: CATSQAGEYSYNEQFF. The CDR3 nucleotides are TGTGCCACCTCCCAAGCGGGAGAGTACTCCTACAATGAGCAGTTCTTC.